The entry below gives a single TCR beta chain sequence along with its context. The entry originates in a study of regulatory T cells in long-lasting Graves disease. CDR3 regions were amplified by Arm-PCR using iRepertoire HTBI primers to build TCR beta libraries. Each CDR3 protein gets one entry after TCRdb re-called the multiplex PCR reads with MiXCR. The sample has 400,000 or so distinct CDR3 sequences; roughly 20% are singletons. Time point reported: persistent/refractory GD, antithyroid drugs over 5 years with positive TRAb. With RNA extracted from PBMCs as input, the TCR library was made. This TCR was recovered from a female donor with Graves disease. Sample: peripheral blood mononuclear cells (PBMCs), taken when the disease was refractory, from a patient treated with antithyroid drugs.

CDR3 protein: CASTRLGSNQPQHF. The CDR3 bases are TGTGCCAGCACAAGGCTGGGAAGCAATCAGCCCCAGCATTTT. The V call is TRBV6-1, the J call TRBJ1-5; no definite D call. V shed 7 bases and J shed 1 base, with 11 bases lying between them. CDR3 length: 14 residues. The germline V gene encodes CDR1 MNHNS and CDR2 SASEGT.